One sample yielded the 27 T cell receptor beta chains listed below, sequenced in a study of neurological immune-mediated disorders. TCRdb passed the 5' RACE reads through MiXCR, listing each CDR3 protein once. Here the sample spans 50,000 or so distinct CDR3 sequences, around a sixth being singletons. Sequenced sample: PBMCs. These receptors all stem from a man in his sixties in good health.

The genes are TRBV29-1 and TRBJ2-3, with TRBD2 identical over 14 bases. The CDR3 totals 15 residues. After removal of 7 bases from V and 0 bases from J, the junction contained 3 bases not matched to a gene. Germline lookup yields CDR1 SQVTM and CDR2 ANQGSEA. DNA of the CDR3: TGCAGCGGGACTAGCGGGAGGCGTAGCACAGATACGCAGTATTTT. It codes for CSGTSGRRSTDTQYF.

This clonotype was detected a few times. The gene calls are TRBV6-2 or TRBV6-3 and TRBJ2-7, with D possibly being TRBD1 (5 bases). This CDR3 has 14 amino acids. V gave up 7 bases and J gave up 2 bases, with 15 bases separating them. Germline assignment: CDR1 MNHEY and CDR2 SVGEGT. The CDR3 region is CASIRETVPYEQYF. The CDR3 DNA is TGTGCCAGCATCCGAGAGACAGTCCCCTACGAGCAGTACTTC.

This clonotype was observed at least ten times. The rearrangement links TRBV28 to TRBJ2-7; TRBD1 matches 8 bases. Germline trimming cut 7 bases from V and 6 bases from J; bases unmatched to any gene: 8. Germline V CDR1 and CDR2: MDHEN, SYDVKM. The CDR3 sequence is 13 residues long. CDR3 in amino acids: CASTGQGGFEQYF. The CDR3 DNA reads TGTGCCAGCACTGGACAGGGAGGTTTCGAGCAGTACTTC. The complete variable domain, with remaining parts taken from reference TRBV28 and TRBJ2-7, reads DVKVTQSSRYLVKRTGEKVFLECVQDMDHENMFWYRQDPGLGLRLIYFSYDVKMKEKGDIPEGYSVSREKKERFSLILESASTNQTSMYLCASTGQGGFEQYFGPGTRLTVT.

This clonotype was counted many times. This rearrangement joins TRBV7-2 to TRBJ2-1; D gene ambiguous. Germline V CDR1 and CDR2: SGHTA, FQGNSA. The V end lost 4 bases, the J end lost 5 bases, and 18 bases lay between the germline ends. CDR3 size: 16 residues. CDR3 in DNA: TGTGCCAGCAGCTACTCTCTCGCGCCGAGAAACAATGAGCAGTTCTTC. It is translated as CASSYSLAPRNNEQFF.

This clonotype was detected ten times or more. The rearrangement joins TRBV20-1 to TRBJ2-1; TRBD1 aligns across 8 bases. This CDR3 has 16 amino acids. The trim removed 6 bases at V and 7 bases at J, leaving 17 bases unmatched. In germline, CDR1 is DFQATT, CDR2 SNEGSKA (reference sequence). The CDR3: CSAGQGPVIGGNEQFF. CDR3 DNA sequence: TGCAGTGCCGGACAGGGCCCCGTCATTGGGGGGAATGAGCAGTTCTTC.

This clonotype has ten or more counts. The J gene is TRBJ2-7, the V gene TRBV12-3 or TRBV12-4; TRBD1 matches at 9 bases. This CDR3 is 14 amino acids long. The V and J ends lost 6 bases and 3 bases, in that order; junction bases with no gene match: 6. CDR3 sequence: CASSPGQGLYEQYF. DNA for the CDR3: TGTGCCAGCAGCCCGGGACAGGGACTCTACGAGCAGTACTTC.

This clonotype was counted many times. This chain connects TRBV5-1 to TRBJ1-1, with D possibly matching TRBD1 (6 bases). The germline V gene encodes CDR1 SGHRS and CDR2 YFSETQ. The CDR3 has 14 residues. V lost 4 bases, J lost 2 bases, and 12 bases lay in between. The CDR3 DNA is TGCGCCAGCAGCCAACAGGGCACCAACACTGAAGCTTTCTTT. Translating it yields CASSQQGTNTEAFF.

The sample holds many counts of this clonotype. The chain combines TRBV29-1 with TRBJ1-1; D gene ambiguous. V lost 7 bases and J 3 bases, leaving 15 bases between the germline ends. CDR1 and CDR2 (germline): SQVTM, ANQGSEA. CDR3 length equals 13 residues. CDR3 coding DNA: TGCAGCGGGAGGGTAAGGGTCGACACTGAAGCTTTCTTT. It encodes CSGRVRVDTEAFF.

This clonotype appeared many times. J is TRBJ2-3 and V is TRBV20-1, with 10 bases matching TRBD2. Germline V CDR1 and CDR2: DFQATT, SNEGSKA (reference sequence). With 2 bases clipped from V and 3 bases from J, the junction kept 8 bases outside the gene matches. The CDR3 spans 16 residues. CDR3 in amino acids: CSARPSSSGRTDTQYF. The CDR3 region has the DNA TGCAGTGCTAGACCCAGTAGTAGCGGGAGGACAGATACGCAGTATTTT.

This clonotype was seen repeatedly, ten times or more. The chain recombines TRBV5-1 with TRBJ2-1; D is unclear. This CDR3 is 14 amino acids long. V gave up 6 bases and J gave up 6 bases, with 16 bases separating them. Germline CDR1 and CDR2: SGHRS and YFSETQ. This CDR3 is CASTPFHNPNEQFF. DNA for the CDR3: TGCGCCAGCACCCCTTTCCACAACCCCAATGAGCAGTTCTTC.

The table lists this clonotype with many counts. The CDR3 reads CASSPAGGNQPQHF. CDR3 sequence (DNA): TGTGCCAGCAGCCCGGCGGGGGGCAATCAGCCCCAGCATTTT. The chain carries TRBV7-2 and TRBJ1-5, with D possibly TRBD1 on 5 matching bases. The CDR3 consists of 14 residues. The germline V gene encodes CDR1 SGHTA and CDR2 FQGNSA. Trimming cost V 5 bases and J 2 bases, with 10 bases left between them.

The sample holds many counts of this clonotype. The chain combines TRBV5-1 with TRBJ1-3; D is possibly TRBD1 (5 bases). This CDR3 is built from 17 residues. Germline CDR1 and CDR2: SGHRS and YFSETQ. The V gene lost 1 base and the J gene lost 1 base, with 15 bases spanning the gap. CDR3 loop: CASSLWGGGASGNTIYF. CDR3 bases: TGCGCCAGCAGCTTGTGGGGCGGAGGGGCATCTGGAAACACCATATATTTT.

The genes are TRBV6-1 and TRBJ2-6; 8 bases match TRBD1. Germline-derived CDR1 and CDR2 are MNHNS and SASEGT. The CDR3 has 18 amino acids. V trimming: 6 bases; J trimming: 2 bases; junction bases outside the gene matches: 12. CDR3 residues: CASSTDWAGGPGANVLTF. As DNA, the CDR3 is TGTGCCAGCAGCACGGATTGGGCAGGGGGCCCTGGGGCCAACGTCCTGACTTTC.

This clonotype was detected many times. V is TRBV5-5 and J is TRBJ2-2; a possible D gene is TRBD1 (6 bases). CDR1 is SGHKS and CDR2 is YYEKEE in the germline V gene (reference sequence). The CDR3 has 14 amino acids. The V end was cut by 4 bases, the J end by 7 bases, with 14 bases between. As DNA, the CDR3 is TGTGCCAGCAGCCACAGGGAGTGGGGCGGGGAGCTGTTTTTT. It specifies CASSHREWGGELFF.

The V gene is TRBV7-2, the J gene TRBJ2-3; D remains unclear. Germline lookup yields CDR1 SGHTA and CDR2 FQGNSA. V was clipped by 5 bases and J by 0 bases, with 6 bases between them. The length of the CDR3 is 13 residues. The CDR3 reads CASSPASTDTQYF. CDR3 DNA sequence: TGTGCCAGCAGCCCAGCTAGCACAGATACGCAGTATTTT. Combining the CDR3 with reference TRBV7-2 and TRBJ2-3 gives the whole variable domain GAGVSQSPSNKVTEKGKDVELRCDPISGHTALYWYRQSLGQGLEFLIYFQGNSAPDKSGLPSDRFSAERTGGSVSTLTIQRTQQEDSAVYLCASSPASTDTQYFGPGTRLTVL.

This clonotype was detected ten times or more. V is TRBV6-2 or TRBV6-3 and J is TRBJ2-7, with 11 bases lining up with TRBD1. This CDR3 spans 14 amino acids. CDR1 is MNHEY, CDR2 SVGEGT, per germline. Losses at the gene ends were 7 bases for V and 5 bases for J; bases not matched to a gene: 7. CDR3 in amino acids: CASISRGQGDEQYF. CDR3 sequence (DNA): TGTGCCAGCATCTCTCGGGGACAGGGGGACGAGCAGTACTTC.

In this sample, this clonotype turned up many times. The V gene is TRBV7-9, the J gene TRBJ2-1; D may be TRBD1 (5 bases). This CDR3 has 14 amino acids. Trimming cost V 6 bases and J 0 bases, with 9 bases left between them. Germline-derived CDR1 and CDR2 are SEHNR and FQNEAQ (reference sequence). DNA of the CDR3: TGTGCCAGCAGTGAACAGGACTCCTACAATGAGCAGTTCTTC. Protein product: CASSEQDSYNEQFF.

This clonotype was seen many times. The rearrangement links TRBV7-8 to TRBJ2-1; a possible D gene is TRBD2 (6 bases). Trimming took 1 base from V and 1 from J, leaving 14 bases between them. This CDR3 has 17 residues. The germline V gene encodes CDR1 SGHVS and CDR2 FQNEAQ. DNA for the CDR3: TGTGCCAGCAGCTTAGGTCGTTCGGGGGAATCCTACAATGAGCAGTTCTTC. Translating it yields CASSLGRSGESYNEQFF.

This clonotype occurred many times. The J gene is TRBJ1-5, the V gene TRBV20-1; D remains unclear. Deletions cut 1 base from V and 2 bases from J, with 9 bases between. CDR1 and CDR2 (germline): DFQATT, SNEGSKA (reference sequence). The CDR3 is made up of 14 amino acids. The CDR3: CSARGVGGNQPQHF. The CDR3, as DNA: TGCAGTGCTAGAGGGGTCGGGGGCAATCAGCCCCAGCATTTT.

This clonotype appeared many times. This rearrangement joins TRBV7-2 to TRBJ2-3; D is unresolved. The V and J ends lost 5 bases and 0 bases respectively, with 12 bases between them. The CDR3 is 15 amino acids. CDR1 is SGHTA and CDR2 is FQGNSA in the germline V gene. The CDR3 nucleotides read TGTGCCAGCAGCGCCCCCCCTTTTAGCACAGATACGCAGTATTTT. It specifies CASSAPPFSTDTQYF. The full variable domain, its missing parts supplied by reference TRBV7-2 and TRBJ2-3, is GAGVSQSPSNKVTEKGKDVELRCDPISGHTALYWYRQSLGQGLEFLIYFQGNSAPDKSGLPSDRFSAERTGGSVSTLTIQRTQQEDSAVYLCASSAPPFSTDTQYFGPGTRLTVL.

This sequence joins TRBV12-3 or TRBV12-4 and TRBJ2-1; 8 positions agree with TRBD2. The V and J ends lost 6 bases and 3 bases, in that order; junction bases with no gene match: 10. The CDR3 has 16 residues. In DNA form, the CDR3 reads TGTGCCAGCAGACCGAGGGGTAGCGGGGTCTACAATGAGCAGTTCTTC. It codes for CASRPRGSGVYNEQFF.

V is TRBV3-1 and J is TRBJ1-4; 9 bases agree with TRBD1. From germline, CDR1 is LGHDT and CDR2 YNNKEL (reference sequence). With V trimmed by 3 bases and J by 2 bases, 4 bases remained unmatched. The CDR3 is made up of 16 amino acids. CDR3 residues: CASSHGTGRTNEKLFF. CDR3 nucleotide sequence: TGTGCCAGCAGCCACGGGACAGGGAGGACTAATGAAAAACTGTTTTTT. Full variable domain (outside the CDR3, taken from reference TRBV3-1 and TRBJ1-4): DTAVSQTPKYLVTQMGNDKSIKCEQNLGHDTMYWYKQDSKKFLKIMFSYNNKELIINETVPNRFSPKSPDKAHLNLHINSLELGDSAVYFCASSHGTGRTNEKLFFGSGTQLSVL.

This clonotype was detected many times. The chain uses TRBV5-1 and TRBJ2-1; the match to TRBD2 covers 13 bases. Trimming removed 5 bases from V and 9 bases from J; junction bases left unmatched: 8. Germline lookup yields CDR1 SGHRS and CDR2 YFSETQ. CDR3 size: 15 residues. The CDR3 region is CASRAGTSGNTEQFF. Here the CDR3 DNA reads TGCGCCAGCAGGGCCGGGACTAGCGGGAACACTGAGCAGTTCTTC.

This clonotype was seen repeatedly, ten times or more. This rearrangement joins TRBV16 to TRBJ2-3, with D perhaps matching TRBD2 (6 bases). Trimming shortened V by 3 bases and J by 2 bases, and 9 bases separated the two germline ends. The CDR3 totals 14 residues. Germline V gene data show CDR1 as KGHSY and CDR2 as FQNENV. CDR3 protein: CASSQGLSTDTQYF. The CDR3 coding sequence is TGTGCCAGCAGCCAGGGACTTTCCACAGATACGCAGTATTTT.

This clonotype was recorded many times. The genes are TRBV27 and TRBJ1-2; D unclear. Trimming removed 3 bases from V and 2 bases from J, with 10 bases in between. The CDR3 spans 14 residues. Germline V lookup: CDR1 MNHEY, CDR2 SMNVEV (reference sequence). The CDR3 coding sequence is TGTGCCAGCAGTTTCCGGACGGGGAACTATGGCTACACCTTC. Translation gives CASSFRTGNYGYTF.

This clonotype was found many times. Here the CDR3 reads CASSLNSYNEQFF. CDR3 DNA: TGTGCCAGCAGCTTAAACTCATACAATGAGCAGTTCTTC. V usage is TRBV28 and J usage is TRBJ2-1; D not resolved. V was clipped by 6 bases and J by 4 bases, with 10 bases between them. The V gene's germline CDR1 is MDHEN and CDR2 SYDVKM. The CDR3 length is 13 residues.

The V call is TRBV7-8, the J call TRBJ2-1, with 12 positions matching TRBD2. The CDR3 has 15 amino acids. V shed 5 bases, J shed 6 bases, and the junction held 5 bases outside the gene matches. Germline values: CDR1 SGHVS, CDR2 FQNEAQ. In nucleotides, the CDR3 is TGTGCCAGCAGCAGATCTAGCGGGAGGGCCAATGAGCAGTTCTTC. It encodes CASSRSSGRANEQFF.